This record concerns one T cell receptor (beta chain) sequence. These data are taken from a study of blood T cell repertoires in COVID-19. Looking at the study overall: The samples span acute and convalescent COVID-19 from the United States, Italy and Spain. T cells, B-cell-depleted T cells, or PBMCs provided the cDNA or gDNA that served as material.

Original processing notes: The assay estimated nucleated cells by amplifying reference gene primers. Sequenced by immunoSEQ multiplex PCR; TCRdb stores in-frame clones only, minus some. Clone size and V and J calls were adopted from that table, with D and trimming inferred from the DNA. The sample holds 80,000 to 100,000 clones, roughly 85% seen once. Trimming took off 2 bases at V and 0 bases at J, with 14 bases between the two ends. The CDR3 has 16 amino acids. The material sequenced was peripheral blood. This receptor was taken from a man aged 70-80 years with acute or convalescent COVID-19. The rearrangement joins TRBV6-7 to TRBJ2-7; D perhaps matches TRBD2 (5 bases). TRBV6-7 is an ORF, with its function uncertain. The chain's CDR3 is CASSYRLAPASYEQYF. CDR3 DNA sequence: TGTGCCAGCAGTTACCGGCTAGCTCCTGCCTCCTACGAGCAGTACTTC.